This record looks at one T cell receptor (beta chain) sequence and its context. Its specificity is not known. This clone may be a read error of a much larger clone one base away. The data originate from a study of regulatory T cells in long-lasting Graves disease. Study outcomes and limitations: Favored gene segments in persistent disease were TRBV28, TRBJ1-2 and TRBJ2-5. Sampling was limited to peripheral blood rather than thyroid tissue.

The time point was: persistent/refractory GD, antithyroid drugs over 5 years with positive TRAb. PBMC RNA served as the TCR library source. Criteria from the American Thyroid Association guidelines were applied to diagnose Graves' disease. The CDR3 length is 13 residues. Germline-derived CDR1 and CDR2 are DFQATT and SNEGSKA (reference sequence). Arm-PCR of CDR3 regions and iRepertoire HTBI primers were used to build TCR beta libraries. Authors' processing steps: Samples revealed 50 to 75 TRBV and 14 TRBJ segments. TCRdb reanalysed the multiplex PCR reads using MiXCR and keeps one entry per CDR3 protein. The V and J calls were not made by the authors but by TCRdb's processing. The data show about 460,000 distinct CDR3 sequences, with about 20% seen just once and 10% to 15% held by the top ten.

V is TRBV20-1 and J is TRBJ1-1; possible D gene TRBD1, 6 bases. The TCR originated in a female donor with Graves disease. The material sequenced was peripheral blood mononuclear cells (PBMCs), taken when the disease was refractory, from a patient treated with antithyroid drugs. The CDR3 DNA sequence: TGCAGTACTAGGGGGAAGTGGGACACTGAAGCTTTCTTT. Protein: CSTRGKWDTEAFF.